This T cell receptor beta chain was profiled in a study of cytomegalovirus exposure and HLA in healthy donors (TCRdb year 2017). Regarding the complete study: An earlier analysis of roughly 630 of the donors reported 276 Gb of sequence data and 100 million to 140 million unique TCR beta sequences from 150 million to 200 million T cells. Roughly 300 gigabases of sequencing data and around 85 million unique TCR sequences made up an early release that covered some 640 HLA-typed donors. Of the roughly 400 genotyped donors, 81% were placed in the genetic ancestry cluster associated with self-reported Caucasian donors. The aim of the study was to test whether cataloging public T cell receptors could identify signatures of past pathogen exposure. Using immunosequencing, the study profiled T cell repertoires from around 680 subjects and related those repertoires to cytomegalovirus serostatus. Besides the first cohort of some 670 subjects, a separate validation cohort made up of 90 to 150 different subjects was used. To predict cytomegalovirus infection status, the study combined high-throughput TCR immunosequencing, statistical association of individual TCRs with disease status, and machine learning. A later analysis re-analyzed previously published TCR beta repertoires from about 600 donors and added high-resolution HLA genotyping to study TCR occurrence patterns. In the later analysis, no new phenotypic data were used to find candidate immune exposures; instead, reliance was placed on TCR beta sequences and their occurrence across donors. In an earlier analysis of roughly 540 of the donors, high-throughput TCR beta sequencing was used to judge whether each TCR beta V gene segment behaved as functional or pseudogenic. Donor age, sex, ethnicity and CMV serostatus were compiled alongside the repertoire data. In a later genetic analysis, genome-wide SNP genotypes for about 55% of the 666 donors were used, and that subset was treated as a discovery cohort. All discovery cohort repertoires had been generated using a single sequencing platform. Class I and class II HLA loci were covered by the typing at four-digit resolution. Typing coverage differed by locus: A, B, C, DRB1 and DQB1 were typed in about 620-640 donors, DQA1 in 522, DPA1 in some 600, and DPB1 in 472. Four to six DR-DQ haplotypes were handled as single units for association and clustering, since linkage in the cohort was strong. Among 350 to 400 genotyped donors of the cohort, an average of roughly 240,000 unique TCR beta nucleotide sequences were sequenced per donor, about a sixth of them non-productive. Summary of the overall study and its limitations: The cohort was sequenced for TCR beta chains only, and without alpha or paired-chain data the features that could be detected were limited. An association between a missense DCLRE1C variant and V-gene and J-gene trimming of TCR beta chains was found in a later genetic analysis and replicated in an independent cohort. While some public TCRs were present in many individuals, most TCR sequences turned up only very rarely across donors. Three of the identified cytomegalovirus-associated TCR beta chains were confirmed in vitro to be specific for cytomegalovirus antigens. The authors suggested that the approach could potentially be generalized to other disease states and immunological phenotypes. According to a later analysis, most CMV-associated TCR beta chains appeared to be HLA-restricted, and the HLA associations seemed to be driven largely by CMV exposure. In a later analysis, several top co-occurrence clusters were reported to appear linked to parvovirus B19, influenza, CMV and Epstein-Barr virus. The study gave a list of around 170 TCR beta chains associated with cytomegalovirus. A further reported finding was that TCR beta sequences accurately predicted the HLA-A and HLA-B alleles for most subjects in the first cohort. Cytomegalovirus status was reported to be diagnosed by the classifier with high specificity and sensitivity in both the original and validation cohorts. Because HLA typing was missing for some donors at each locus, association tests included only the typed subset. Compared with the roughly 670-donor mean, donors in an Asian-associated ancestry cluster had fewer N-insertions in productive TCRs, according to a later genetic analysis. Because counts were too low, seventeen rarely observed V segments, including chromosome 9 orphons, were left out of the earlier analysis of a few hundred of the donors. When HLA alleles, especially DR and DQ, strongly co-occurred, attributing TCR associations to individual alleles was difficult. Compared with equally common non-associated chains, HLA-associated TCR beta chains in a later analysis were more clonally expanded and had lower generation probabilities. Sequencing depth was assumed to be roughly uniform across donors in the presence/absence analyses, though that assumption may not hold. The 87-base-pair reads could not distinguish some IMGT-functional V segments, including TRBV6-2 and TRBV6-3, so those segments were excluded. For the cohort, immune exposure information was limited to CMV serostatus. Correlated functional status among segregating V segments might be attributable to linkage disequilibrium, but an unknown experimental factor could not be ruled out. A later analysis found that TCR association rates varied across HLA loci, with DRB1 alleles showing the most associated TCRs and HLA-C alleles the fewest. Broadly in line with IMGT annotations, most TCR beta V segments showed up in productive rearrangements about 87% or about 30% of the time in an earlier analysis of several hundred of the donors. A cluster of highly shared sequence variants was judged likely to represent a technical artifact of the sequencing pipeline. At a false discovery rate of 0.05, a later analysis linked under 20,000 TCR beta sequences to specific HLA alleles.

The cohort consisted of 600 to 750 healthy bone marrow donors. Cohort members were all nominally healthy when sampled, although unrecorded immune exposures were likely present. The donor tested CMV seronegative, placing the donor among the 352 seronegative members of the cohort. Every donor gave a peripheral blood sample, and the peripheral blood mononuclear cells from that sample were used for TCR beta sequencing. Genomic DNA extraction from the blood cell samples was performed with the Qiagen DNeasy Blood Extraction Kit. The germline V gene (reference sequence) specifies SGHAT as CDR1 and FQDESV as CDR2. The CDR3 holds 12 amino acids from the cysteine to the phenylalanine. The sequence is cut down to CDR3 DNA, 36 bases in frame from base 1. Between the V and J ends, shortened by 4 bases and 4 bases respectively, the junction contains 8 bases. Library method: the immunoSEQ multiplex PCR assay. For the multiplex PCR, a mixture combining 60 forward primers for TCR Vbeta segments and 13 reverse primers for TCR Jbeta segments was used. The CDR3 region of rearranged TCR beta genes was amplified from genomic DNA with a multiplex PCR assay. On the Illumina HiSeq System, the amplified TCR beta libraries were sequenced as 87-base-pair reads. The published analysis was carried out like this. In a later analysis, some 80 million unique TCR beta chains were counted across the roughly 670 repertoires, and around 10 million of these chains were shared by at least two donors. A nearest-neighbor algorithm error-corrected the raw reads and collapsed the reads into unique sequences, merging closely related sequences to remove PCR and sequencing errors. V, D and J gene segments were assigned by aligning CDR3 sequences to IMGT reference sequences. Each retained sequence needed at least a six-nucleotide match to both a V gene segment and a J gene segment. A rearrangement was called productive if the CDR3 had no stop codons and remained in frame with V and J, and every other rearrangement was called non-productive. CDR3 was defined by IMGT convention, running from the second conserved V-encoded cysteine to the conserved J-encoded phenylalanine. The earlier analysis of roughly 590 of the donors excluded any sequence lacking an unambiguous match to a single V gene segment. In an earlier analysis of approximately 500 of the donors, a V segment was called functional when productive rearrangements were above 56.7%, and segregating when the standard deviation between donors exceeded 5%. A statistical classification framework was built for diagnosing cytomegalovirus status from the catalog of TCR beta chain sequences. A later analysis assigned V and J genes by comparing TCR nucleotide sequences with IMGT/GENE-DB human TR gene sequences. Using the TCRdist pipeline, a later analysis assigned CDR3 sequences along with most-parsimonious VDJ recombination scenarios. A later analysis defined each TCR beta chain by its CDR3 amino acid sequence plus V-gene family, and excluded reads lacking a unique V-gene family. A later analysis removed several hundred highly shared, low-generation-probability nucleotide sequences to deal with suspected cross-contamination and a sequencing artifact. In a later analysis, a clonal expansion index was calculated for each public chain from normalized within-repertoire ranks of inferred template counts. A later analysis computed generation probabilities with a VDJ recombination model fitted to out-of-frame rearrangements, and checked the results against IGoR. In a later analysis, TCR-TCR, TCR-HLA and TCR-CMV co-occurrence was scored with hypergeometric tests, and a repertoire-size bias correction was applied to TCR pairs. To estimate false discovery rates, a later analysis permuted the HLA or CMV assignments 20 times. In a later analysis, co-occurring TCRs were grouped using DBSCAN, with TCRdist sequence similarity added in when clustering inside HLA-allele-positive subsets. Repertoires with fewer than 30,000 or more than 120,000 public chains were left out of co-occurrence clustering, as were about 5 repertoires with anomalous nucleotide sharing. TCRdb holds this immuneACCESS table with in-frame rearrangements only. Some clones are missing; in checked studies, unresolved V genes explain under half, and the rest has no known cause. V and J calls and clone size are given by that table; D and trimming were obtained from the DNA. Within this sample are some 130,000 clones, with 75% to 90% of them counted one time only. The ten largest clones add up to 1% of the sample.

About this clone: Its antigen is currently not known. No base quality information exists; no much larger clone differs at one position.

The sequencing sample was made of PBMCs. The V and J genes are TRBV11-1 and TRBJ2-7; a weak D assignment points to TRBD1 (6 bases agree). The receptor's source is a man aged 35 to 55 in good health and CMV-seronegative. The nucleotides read TGTGCCAGCAGCTCAACAGGGTACGAGCAGTACTTC. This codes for CASSSTGYEQYF.